This paragraph reports one TCR beta chain. The antigen this receptor binds is unknown. No base qualities exist here, and no much larger clone lies one base off it. TCRbeta CDR3 regions were amplified from genomic DNA by means of the immunoSEQ Assay, a bias-controlled multiplex PCR. As for the authors' bioinformatics: Nucleated cell counts per sample were estimated from amplification of reference gene primers within the assay. To quantify the absolute abundance of each unique TCRbeta CDR3 rearrangement, sequence reads were collapsed and filtered. For each sample, productive Simpson clonality was calculated as the square root of Simpson's diversity index across productive rearrangements. TCRdb mirrors the immuneACCESS table, restricted to in-frame sequences. Some clones are absent from its copies; in checked studies, under half trace to an unresolved V gene, and the reason for the others is unknown. V, J and clone size reflect that table, while D and trimming were determined from the DNA. The sample yields roughly 230,000 clones; around 90% were counted once. The ten largest clonotypes hold around 0.86% of the sample.

One collaborating source in Seattle enrolled patients while the patients were actively infected and followed the patients over time throughout the course of disease. The collaborating institutions used their own protocols to collect whole blood in K2EDTA tubes. For TCRbeta analysis, collaborators shipped samples as frozen whole blood, isolated PBMCs, or DNA extracted from either of those sample types. This specimen belongs to a study of blood T cell repertoires in COVID-19 (dated by TCRdb to 2019 to 2021). With regard to the full study: The collaborator samples originated in the United States, Italy and Spain and spanned the acute and convalescent phases of COVID-19. The prospective study material was composed of cDNA or gDNA derived from T cells, B-cell-depleted T cells, or PBMCs. Deeply sampled blood TCRbeta repertoires from subjects exposed to, actively infected with, or recovered from COVID-19 were included in the dataset. The repertoires were made available in a free public database intended to serve as a resource for research on the immune response to SARS-CoV-2. The samples were drawn from the first 160 participants of the ongoing ImmuneRACE study and from about 1,200 subjects provided by 6 global collaborators. Sample metadata almost always included a de-identified subject ID, COVID-19 status, age in years and sex. Where available, HLA class I and class II types were obtained from metadata supplied by the sample provider rather than from assay-based typing.

The research as a whole found: Clinical and demographic metadata were provided uncurated, with the amount varying by source and participant.

For CDR1 and CDR2, the germline V gene lists SNHLY and FYNNEI. V is trimmed back by 7 bases and J by 5 bases, and the junction contains 10 bases that no gene match accounts for. The CDR3 numbers 14 residues from cysteine through phenylalanine. Only the CDR3 DNA stays, 42 bases, in frame from base 1. The source material was peripheral blood. The chain employs TRBV2 and TRBJ1-1; 7 bases in between match TRBD1. The sequence came from a man aged 25-45 years with COVID-19, enrolled during active disease. The CDR3 here reads CASNQGVPGTEAFF. The sequence in DNA is TGTGCCAGCAACCAGGGGGTGCCGGGAACTGAAGCTTTCTTT.